This T cell receptor beta chain was observed in a study of CD8 T cells in Susac syndrome. Study as a whole: When their blood was taken, the Susac syndrome patients had either not yet had any therapy, were taking corticosteroids, or were taking intravenous immunoglobulin alone.

RNA was extracted with the RNeasy kit, and a quantity of about 0.45 to 1 ug was reverse transcribed using random hexamers. The immunoSEQ assay covered 54 Vbeta and 13 Jbeta segments for CDR3. TCRdb reprocessed the immunoSEQ multiplex PCR reads via MiXCR and lists one record per CDR3 protein. This table holds approximately 190,000 distinct CDR3 sequences, around nine tenths found once. There are a few counts of this clonotype. The antigen remains undetermined. Sequencing of TCR beta drew on CD8+ and CD4+ T cells from blood. Study conclusions and caveats: The study recognized that its TCR sequencing and HLA analysis covered a relatively small number of individuals.

Trimming at V came to 8 bases and at J to 1 base, leaving 7 bases not matched to a gene. This CDR3 has 14 residues. The genes are TRBV12-3 or TRBV12-4 and TRBJ2-5; TRBD2 aligns across 7 bases. The sequence was obtained from a human donor with Susac syndrome. Sequences were obtained from CD4+ T cells from PBMCs. DNA for the CDR3: TGTGCCAGCGTCCACGGGGGGACCCAAGAGACCCAGTACTTC. Translating gives CASVHGGTQETQYF.